Described below is a single T cell receptor (beta chain) sequence and its context. Its antigen remains unidentified. As processed by the authors: ImmunoSEQ output lacked quality scores and full-length reads, limiting matched filtering. Profiling relied on immunoSEQ multiplex PCR, and the TCRdb table lists in-frame clones only, not all of them. V, J and clone size reflect that table, while D and trimming were determined from the DNA. The sample lists some 2,000,000 clones, about 94% seen once, with about 0.13% in the top ten. These data originate in a study of shared clonotypes between healthy human individuals. The germline CDR1 and CDR2 sequences are SQVTM and ANQGSEA. This CDR3 comprises 15 residues. V gave up 5 bases and J gave up 0 bases, with 11 bases separating them. Study-wide points: Rarefaction curves obtained for sorted subsets showed sequencing incomplete despite large depth.

Sequenced: naive CD4+ T cells sorted from blood. Indicated subset: CD45RA+ positively selected. The chain recombines TRBV29-1 with TRBJ2-6; tentatively, D is TRBD2 (6 bases). This receptor was taken from a man between 18 and 29 years old in good health. The CDR3 nucleotides read TGCAGCGTTCGCGCGGGATACTCTGGGGCCAACGTCCTGACTTTC. This gives the protein CSVRAGYSGANVLTF. Complete variable domain (other parts from reference TRBV29-1 and TRBJ2-6): SAVISQKPSRDICQRGTSLTIQCQVDSQVTMMFWYRQQPGQSLTLIATANQGSEATYESGFVIDKFPISRPNLTFSTLTVSNMSPEDSSIYLCSVRAGYSGANVLTFGAGSRLTVL.